These 30 T cell receptor beta chains were sequenced from one sample in a study of OX40 agonist ivuxolimab in advanced cancers. TCRdb keeps only in-frame clones here, not all; method: immunoSEQ multiplex PCR. Of under 100,000 clones listed, 89% were seen once; the top ten hold around 0.3%. Source: CD4+ or CD8+ T cells sorted from blood, taken in a trial of the OX40 agonist ivuxolimab. The receptors were gathered from an adult with an advanced solid tumor such as melanoma, head and neck, liver or kidney cancer.

This chain joins TRBV29-1 and TRBJ2-5, with 8 bases lining up with TRBD1. CDR1 and CDR2 (germline): SQVTM, ANQGSEA. The length of the CDR3 is 12 residues. With V trimmed by 6 bases and J by 4 bases, 4 bases remained unmatched. DNA of the CDR3: TGCAGCGTAGTAGACAGGGGAGAGACCCAGTACTTC. Its translation: CSVVDRGETQYF.

This clone was seen only once. The chain has TRBV2 and TRBJ2-5; D might be TRBD1 or TRBD2, each matching 6 bases. In germline, CDR1 is SNHLY, CDR2 FYNNEI. This CDR3 is built from 14 residues. Trimming shortened V by 4 bases and J by 5 bases, and 14 bases separated the two germline ends. The CDR3, as DNA: TGTGCCAGCAGTGTGTTCGGGGGCATCGAGACCCAGTACTTC. It codes for CASSVFGGIETQYF.

The rearrangement uses TRBV29-1 and TRBJ1-4; D is ambiguous. The CDR3 is 13 residues long. Deletions cut 3 bases from V and 7 bases from J, with 12 bases between. Germline CDR1 is SQVTM and CDR2 is ANQGSEA. CDR3: CSVEVGYGEKLFF. The CDR3 DNA follows: TGCAGCGTTGAGGTAGGGTACGGTGAAAAACTGTTTTTT.

The CDR3 DNA reads as TGTGCCAGCAGCTTGACGAGGTATGGCTACACCTTC. It is translated as CASSLTRYGYTF. The chain is built from TRBV28 and TRBJ1-2, with D hard to call. The V gene's germline CDR1 is MDHEN and CDR2 SYDVKM. V shed 6 bases and J shed 5 bases, with 10 bases lying between them. This CDR3 is 12 amino acids long.

This rearrangement joins TRBV19 to TRBJ2-2; unclear D gene. From germline, CDR1 is LNHDA and CDR2 SQIVND (reference sequence). The CDR3 length is 14 residues. Trimming stripped 3 bases from V and 4 bases from J, with 9 bases between. The CDR3 DNA follows: TGTGCCAGTAGTATTTCGCTGGGCACCGGGGAGCTGTTTTTT. Translated, it gives CASSISLGTGELFF.

The chain combines TRBV6-5 with TRBJ2-5; D perhaps matches TRBD1 (6 bases). V lost 5 bases, J lost 4 bases, and 14 bases lay in between. The CDR3 runs to 14 residues. The germline V gene encodes CDR1 MNHEY and CDR2 SVGAGI. The CDR3 reads CASSGGHVVETQYF. The CDR3 region has the DNA TGTGCCAGCAGTGGGGGACACGTAGTAGAGACCCAGTACTTC.

This clone was seen a few times. The rearrangement uses TRBV30 and TRBJ1-2, with no clear D. The germline V gene encodes CDR1 GTSNPN and CDR2 SVGIG (reference sequence). This CDR3 spans 15 amino acids. The V end was cut by 0 bases, the J end by 3 bases, with 14 bases between. CDR3 sequence: CAWSVHGLLYYGYTF. CDR3 DNA: TGTGCCTGGAGTGTACATGGGTTACTTTACTATGGCTACACCTTC.

This chain joins TRBV4-1 and TRBJ1-3; 7 bases align to TRBD1. The CDR3 loop spans 16 amino acids. From germline, CDR1 is MGHRA and CDR2 YSYEKL. Losses at the gene ends were 3 bases for V and 0 bases for J; bases not matched to a gene: 5. CDR3 loop: CASSQQTGFSGNTIYF. The DNA of the CDR3 is TGCGCCAGCAGCCAGCAGACAGGGTTCTCTGGAAACACCATATATTTT.

This clone was observed once. The chain carries TRBV2 and TRBJ1-5; 8 bases line up with TRBD1. Germline trimming cut 3 bases from V and 6 bases from J; bases unmatched to any gene: 7. CDR3 length: 15 residues. Germline values: CDR1 SNHLY, CDR2 FYNNEI. CDR3 amino acids: CASSDRGHKGQPQHF. The DNA of the CDR3 is TGTGCCAGCAGTGACAGGGGGCATAAAGGTCAGCCCCAGCATTTT.

This chain uses TRBV18 with TRBJ1-1; 10 positions match TRBD1. V lost 3 bases and J lost 12; bases outside the gene matches: 7. In germline, CDR1 is KGHSH, CDR2 LQKENI. This CDR3 is built from 13 residues. Here the CDR3 reads CASSPTDRGMTFF. In DNA form, the CDR3 reads TGTGCCAGCTCACCGACGGACAGGGGGATGACTTTCTTT.

The gene calls are TRBV7-2 and TRBJ1-4; D gene ambiguous. The CDR3 is 13 amino acids. The germline V and J ends were trimmed by 0 bases and 7 bases, with 6 bases remaining between them. The V gene's germline CDR1 is SGHTA and CDR2 FQGNSA. The CDR3 DNA follows: TGTGCCAGCAGCTTAGCTCCTGGTGAAAAACTGTTTTTT. Protein: CASSLAPGEKLFF.

This clone was found a few times. The chain employs TRBV11-2 and TRBJ1-1, with D possibly being TRBD1 (5 bases). CDR1 and CDR2 (germline): SGHAT, FQNNGV. The CDR3 extends over 13 amino acids. V lost 3 bases and J 6 bases, leaving 11 bases between the germline ends. The CDR3, as DNA: TGTGCCAGCAGCTTGGGGGGAAGGGCTGAAGCTTTCTTT. Amino acid sequence: CASSLGGRAEAFF.

The rearrangement joins TRBV30 to TRBJ1-6, with D maybe TRBD1 (6 bases). Germline-derived CDR1 and CDR2 are GTSNPN and SVGIG (reference sequence). The CDR3 has 14 amino acids. Between the trimmed V and J ends, which lost 2 bases and 10 bases, there was a span of 15 bases. The CDR3 here is CAWSPGRGGSPLHF. The DNA of the CDR3 is TGTGCCTGGAGTCCCGGGAGGGGGGGGTCACCCCTCCACTTT.

The rearrangement uses TRBV7-3 and TRBJ2-3; 8 nucleotides agree with TRBD2. CDR1 SGHTA and CDR2 FQGTGA come from the germline V gene. The CDR3 runs 14 residues. The V segment lost 3 bases and the J segment 4 bases; nucleotides outside the gene matches: 3. The CDR3: CASSLSGSADTQYF. The CDR3 DNA reads as TGTGCCAGCAGCTTGAGCGGGAGTGCAGATACGCAGTATTTT.

CDR3 region: CASSLTSGGRPSYEQYF. CDR3 nucleotides: TGTGCCAGCAGCTTAACGAGCGGCGGGAGGCCCTCCTACGAGCAGTACTTC. This chain connects TRBV11-1 to TRBJ2-7, with 8 bases identical to TRBD2. The J segment lost 0 bases and the V segment lost 2 bases, leaving 9 bases of the junction unmatched. From germline, CDR1 is SGHAT and CDR2 FQDESV (reference sequence). The CDR3 is 17 amino acids.

The chain recombines TRBV9 with TRBJ1-1; the match to TRBD1 covers 7 bases. After removal of 0 bases from V and 6 bases from J, the junction contained 8 bases not matched to a gene. This CDR3 spans 15 amino acids. Germline CDR1 reads SGDLS; CDR2 reads YYNGEE. CDR3 in amino acids: CASSVGGDSSAEAFF. In nucleotides, the CDR3 is TGTGCCAGCAGCGTAGGTGGGGACAGTTCGGCTGAAGCTTTCTTT.

The rearrangement links TRBV30 to TRBJ1-6; TRBD1 might be the D (6 bases). Germline V lookup: CDR1 GTSNPN, CDR2 SVGIG (reference sequence). The CDR3 length is 13 residues. Deletions cut 2 bases from V and 6 bases from J, with 8 bases between. The CDR3 DNA sequence: TGTGCCTGGAGTACAGGGTTTAATTCACCCCTCCACTTT. This gives the protein CAWSTGFNSPLHF.

The chain uses TRBV7-2 and TRBJ2-7, with TRBD1 identical over 7 bases. The germline CDR1 and CDR2 sequences are SGHTA and FQGNSA. The V segment lost 0 bases and the J segment 0 bases; nucleotides outside the gene matches: 5. The CDR3 length is 16 residues. The CDR3, as DNA: TGTGCCAGCAGCTTAGCTGGGACAGAATACTCCTACGAGCAGTACTTC. Protein: CASSLAGTEYSYEQYF.

The chain recombines TRBV27 with TRBJ2-7; 8 bases map to TRBD2. Germline CDR1 is MNHEY and CDR2 is SMNVEV (reference sequence). The J segment lost 0 bases and the V segment lost 2 bases, leaving 6 bases of the junction unmatched. The CDR3 length is 16 residues. The CDR3 nucleotides read TGTGCCAGCAGTTTAAATTCCGGGACTAGCTCCTACGAGCAGTACTTC. It translates to CASSLNSGTSSYEQYF.

A remark on this clone: The junction and the germline gene differ at one end; a read error may be behind it. The J gene is TRBJ2-2, the V gene TRBV27; D is tentatively TRBD1 or TRBD2 (7 bases each). Looked up from germline, CDR1 is MNHEY and CDR2 is SMNVEV (reference sequence). CDR3 length equals 14 residues. The CDR3, as DNA: TGTGCCCGCAGGGGGGGGAGAGCCCCCGGGGAGCTGTTTTTT. It codes for CARRGGRAPGELFF.

The rearrangement uses TRBV5-1 and TRBJ1-2; TRBD1 agrees at 7 bases. The CDR3 length is 12 residues. Germline lookup yields CDR1 SGHRS and CDR2 YFSETQ. The V segment lost 4 bases and the J segment 6 bases; nucleotides outside the gene matches: 3. CDR3 loop: CASSEGADGYTF. The CDR3 region has the DNA TGCGCCAGCAGCGAGGGGGCGGATGGCTACACCTTC.

The rearrangement links TRBV28 to TRBJ2-1, with 14 bases fitting TRBD2. V dropped 6 bases and J dropped 7; count of bases not matched to a gene: 5. This CDR3 is built from 15 residues. Germline lookup yields CDR1 MDHEN and CDR2 SYDVKM. This CDR3 reads CASSRLAGGKNEQFF. The CDR3 DNA reads TGTGCCAGCAGCCGACTAGCGGGAGGGAAAAATGAGCAGTTCTTC.

The chain links TRBV30 to TRBJ2-7; 8 positions agree with TRBD2. V shed 1 base and J 1 base; nucleotides not matched to a gene: 3. This CDR3 spans 14 amino acids. Germline V gene lookup returns CDR1 GTSNPN and CDR2 SVGIG (reference sequence). CDR3 sequence reads: CAWSDRGGSYEQYF. The CDR3 DNA is TGTGCCTGGAGTGACCGGGGGGGGTCCTACGAGCAGTACTTC.

V usage is TRBV4-1 and J usage is TRBJ2-7, with 7 bases that match TRBD2. Germline V gene sequence: CDR1 MGHRA, CDR2 YSYEKL. This CDR3 is 16 amino acids long. V lost 0 bases and J lost 6; bases outside the gene matches: 11. Here the CDR3 reads CASSQDSGSTLSEQYF. CDR3 bases: TGCGCCAGCAGCCAAGATAGCGGGTCGACTTTGAGCGAGCAGTACTTC.

The rearrangement joins TRBV6-4 to TRBJ2-7; either TRBD1 or TRBD2 may supply D (5 bases each). V lost 7 bases to trimming and J lost 2 bases, with 15 bases between them. This CDR3 has 14 residues. Germline CDR1 reads MRHNA; CDR2 reads SNTAGT. The CDR3, as DNA: TGTGCCAGCAATGGGACGAGTGCTCCCTACGAGCAGTACTTC. Residues: CASNGTSAPYEQYF.

This sequence joins TRBV7-9 and TRBJ1-2; D unresolved. With 1 base removed from V and 2 bases from J, the gap between germline ends came to 8 bases. CDR1 is SEHNR, CDR2 FQNEAQ, per germline (reference sequence). CDR3 length: 14 amino acids. The CDR3 region is CASSLEDANYGYTF. Here the CDR3 DNA reads TGTGCCAGCAGCTTAGAGGACGCGAACTATGGCTACACCTTC.

This chain links TRBV9 with TRBJ1-5; TRBD1 matches at 10 bases. Germline assignment: CDR1 SGDLS and CDR2 YYNGEE. The V gene end was trimmed by 2 bases and the J gene end by 6 bases; junction bases not matched to a gene: 2. The CDR3 length is 14 residues. CDR3 sequence: CASSVDRGPQPQHF. CDR3 in DNA: TGTGCCAGCAGCGTCGACAGGGGGCCTCAGCCCCAGCATTTT.

This chain uses TRBV5-6 with TRBJ1-3; a possible D gene is TRBD1 (5 bases). CDR3 length: 15 residues. Germline CDR1 SGHDT, CDR2 YYEEEE. The germline V and J ends were trimmed by 2 bases and 3 bases, with 12 bases remaining between them. The CDR3 region is CASSFRGPFGNTIYF. CDR3 DNA: TGTGCCAGCAGCTTTAGGGGTCCTTTTGGAAACACCATATATTTT. Looking up the rest from reference TRBV5-6 and TRBJ1-3 gives the full variable domain: DAGVTQSPTHLIKTRGQQVTLRCSPKSGHDTVSWYQQALGQGPQFIFQYYEEEERQRGNFPDRFSGHQFPNYSSELNVNALLLGDSALYLCASSFRGPFGNTIYFGEGSWLTVV.

This sequence joins TRBV18 and TRBJ1-3; a weak D match, TRBD1 (5 bases). Trimming removed 5 bases from V and 7 bases from J, with 18 bases in between. This CDR3 contains 15 residues. The germline V gene has CDR1 KGHSH and CDR2 LQKENI. The CDR3 here is CASSSDISTKNTIYF. In DNA form, the CDR3 reads TGTGCCAGCTCATCGGACATCTCTACAAAGAACACCATATATTTT. Drawing the rest from reference TRBV18 and TRBJ1-3, the complete variable domain is NAGVMQNPRHLVRRRGQEARLRCSPMKGHSHVYWYRQLPEEGLKFMVYLQKENIIDESGMPKERFSAEFPKEGPSILRIQQVVRGDSAAYFCASSSDISTKNTIYFGEGSWLTVV.

The chain has TRBV30 and TRBJ1-1, with no clear D. From germline, CDR1 is GTSNPN and CDR2 SVGIG (reference sequence). This CDR3 has 14 amino acids. Trimming removed 1 base at V and 8 bases at J, with 17 bases between. This chain's CDR3 is CAWSEWNIATEAFF. The CDR3 nucleotides read TGTGCCTGGAGTGAATGGAACATCGCCACGGAAGCTTTCTTT.